This T cell receptor (beta chain) was recorded in a study of cytomegalovirus exposure and HLA in healthy donors. General study results and limits: When the data were analyzed later, several of the most significant clusters appeared to be linked to common viral pathogens. It is likely that the observed cluster of highly shared sequence variants was a sequencing artifact.

PCR primers comprised 60 Vbeta and 13 Jbeta primers. Source study methods: The authors later counted some 76 million unique TCR beta chains, about 11 million of them shared. This table comes from immunoSEQ multiplex PCR, and its TCRdb copy is limited to in-frame clones, with some not included. That table gives V, J and clone size, and the DNA gave D and trimming. The data contain some 120,000 clones, approximately 80% of them singletons. This CDR3 is 16 amino acids long. From germline, CDR1 is SGHRS and CDR2 YFSETQ. Comment on this clone: The antigen is unknown.

This receptor was taken from a man in his forties in good health and CMV-seronegative. This chain links TRBV5-1 with TRBJ2-5, with a tentative D call TRBD2 (6 bases). Matching the DNA end better, TRBJ2-7 makes the J call doubtful. The sequenced sample was PBMCs. Here the CDR3 reads CASSSDEGGKVYEQYF. CDR3 bases: TGCGCCAGCAGTTCTGACGAGGGCGGGAAAGTCTACGAGCAGTACTTC.